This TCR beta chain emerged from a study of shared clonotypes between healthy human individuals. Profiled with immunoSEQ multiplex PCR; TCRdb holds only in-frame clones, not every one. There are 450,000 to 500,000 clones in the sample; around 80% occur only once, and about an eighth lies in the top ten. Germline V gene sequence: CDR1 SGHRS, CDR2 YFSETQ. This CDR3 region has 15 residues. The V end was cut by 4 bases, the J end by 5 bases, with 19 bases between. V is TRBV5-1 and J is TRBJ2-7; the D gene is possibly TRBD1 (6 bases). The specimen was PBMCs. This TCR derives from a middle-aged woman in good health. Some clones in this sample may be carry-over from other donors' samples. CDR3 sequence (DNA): TGCGCCAGCAGCAGAACACCCGGCAGGGGCAACGAGCAGTACTTC. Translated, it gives CASSRTPGRGNEQYF. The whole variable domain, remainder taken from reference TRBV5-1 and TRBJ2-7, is KAGVTQTPRYLIKTRGQQVTLSCSPISGHRSVSWYQQTPGQGLQFLFEYFSETQRNKGNFPGRFSGRQFSNSRSEMNVSTLELGDSALYLCASSRTPGRGNEQYFGPGTRLTVT.